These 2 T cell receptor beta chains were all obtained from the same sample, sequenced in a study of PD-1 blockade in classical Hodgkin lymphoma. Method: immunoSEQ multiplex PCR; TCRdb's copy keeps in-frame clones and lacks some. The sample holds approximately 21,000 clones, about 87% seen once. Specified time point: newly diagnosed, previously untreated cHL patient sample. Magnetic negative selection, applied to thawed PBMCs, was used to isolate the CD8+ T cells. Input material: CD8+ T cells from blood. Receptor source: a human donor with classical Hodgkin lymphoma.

CDR3 region: CASSSHASGREQYF. CDR3 DNA: TGTGCCAGCAGCTCCCATGCTAGCGGGAGGGAGCAGTACTTC. The chain joins TRBV7-8 to TRBJ2-7; 11 bases align to TRBD2. V shed 4 bases and J 7 bases; nucleotides not matched to a gene: 6. CDR1 is SGHVS and CDR2 is FQNEAQ in the germline V gene. The CDR3 runs to 14 residues. Full variable domain (rest looked up from reference TRBV7-8 and TRBJ2-7): GAGVSQSPRYKVAKRGQDVALRCDPISGHVSLFWYQQALGQGPEFLTYFQNEAQLDKSGLPSDRFFAERPEGSVSTLKIQRTQQEDSAVYLCASSSHASGREQYFGPGTRLTVT.

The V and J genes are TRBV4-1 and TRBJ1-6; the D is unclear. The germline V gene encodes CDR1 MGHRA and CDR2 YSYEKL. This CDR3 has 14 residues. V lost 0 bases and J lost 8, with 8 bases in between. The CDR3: CASSQDGIYSPLHF. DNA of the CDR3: TGCGCCAGCAGCCAAGATGGGATTTATTCACCCCTCCACTTT.